This T cell receptor beta chain was identified in a study of T cell responses to AZD1222 COVID-19 vaccine listed by TCRdb under 2021. Context from the whole study: AZD1222 recipients with second doses at about 4 weeks or about 12 weeks were pooled, because spike-specific TCR depth and breadth did not differ between schedules. TCR sequencing covered about 230 trial participants: 207 given two doses of AZD1222 and 26 given two doses of MenACWY control vaccine. Enrollment into the trials was organized by age into subgroups of 18-55, 56-69 and 70-plus years, and those subgroups contained about 150, 27 and 61 TCR-sequenced participants, respectively. Study-level results and caveats: A significant rise in spike-specific TCR breadth and depth was observed after two AZD1222 doses relative to day 0 and relative to MenACWY recipients. Participants were mostly white British, with more females than males. The authors suggested clonal diversity may have been underestimated. Vaccine-associated CD4 TCRs spanned the whole spike protein, with dominant responses in regions 160-218 and 743-854. Because no day 14 peak-response samples were available, repertoires were characterized only after the peak T cell response. The 56-69-year group was small, and its depth increase did not reach significance, likely because of low power. Conclusions about previously exposed vaccinees are limited, since just six AZD1222 recipients were seropositive for SARS-CoV-2 at baseline. Reportedly, close to half of the unique spike-specific TCRs recognized epitopes lying outside the regions that are mutated in the B.1.351 and B.1.1.7 variants.

The CDR3 regions of human TCRbeta chains were analyzed by immunosequencing. In the original analysis: Repertoire TCRs were matched against a reference library of SARS-CoV-2-specific TCRs generated with the MIRA antigen-specificity platform. Breadth meant the fraction of unique TCRs that were SARS-CoV-2-associated, whereas depth meant the fraction of total T cells that were SARS-CoV-2-associated. Using the MIRA data, each spike-specific TCR was assigned both to the spike region to which the TCR was reactive and to a CD4 or CD8 class. Log10-transformed breadth and depth values were compared by one-way ANOVA with Sidak's multiple comparisons tests. TCRdb's version of the immuneACCESS table is confined to in-frame rearrangements and falls short of the full clone set. An unresolved V gene accounts for under half of the shortfall where checked; the remainder is of unknown origin. The V and J calls and clone size are taken from that table; D and trimming were inferred from the DNA. In this sample the table shows around 92,000 clones, over 75% of which occur a single time. The ten largest account for about 9.4% of the sample.

In light of the paper, this sample's time point label describes: baseline before first vaccination. Samples from vaccinated people were obtained from the UK trials COV001 and COV002, which included a single-blind randomized controlled phase 2/3 trial of AZD1222 (ChAdOx1 nCoV-19) in healthy adults. For TCRbeta chain sequencing, PBMC samples were collected from trial participants at day 0 and at day 28 after the second dose. The germline ends are 10 bases apart after V is trimmed by 5 bases and J by 2 bases. CDR1 and CDR2 are read off the germline V gene as MDHEN and SYDVKM. The cysteine opens and the phenylalanine closes a CDR3 of 14 amino acids. The kept DNA is CDR3 alone, 42 bases in frame from the first base. This clone was counted a few times. Its antigen remains undetermined. One base away there is no much larger clone; base qualities are not given.

This TCR was sampled from an adult in good health. The chain uses TRBV28 and TRBJ1-5; the best D guess is TRBD1, with 5 bases matching. The material was peripheral blood, obtained on day 0 of AZD1222 vaccination. CDR3 region: CASSKIGGNQPQHF. The nucleotide sequence is given as TGTGCCAGCAGTAAGATAGGGGGCAATCAGCCCCAGCATTTT.